The clone carrying this T cell receptor (beta chain) was counted between two and nine times. Its specificity is not known. TCR beta CDR3 sequences were amplified from RNA transcripts. Using the HTBI primer set, a first-round RT-PCR was run on the TCR CDR3. Each CDR3 protein is one row after TCRdb ran MiXCR on the multiplex PCR reads. The table lists under 300,000 distinct CDR3 sequences, more than 12% of them singletons. The source of the sample is a study of T cells in Graves' hyperthyroidism and ophthalmopathy. Whole-study context: Upon initial diagnosis and before any treatment, peripheral blood was collected.

Exclusion followed for patients with uncontrolled infection, other autoimmune disease, pregnancy or lactation. Points from the study as a whole: Blood also showed most of the thyroid clonotypes that were expanded above 0.001. Separating ophthalmopathy from stable hyperthyroidism was achieved by a 13 V-J model.

V shed 2 bases and J shed 9 bases, with 14 bases lying between them. CDR3 length: 14 amino acids. Germline CDR1 LGHNA, CDR2 YNFKEQ. The rearrangement links TRBV4-2 to TRBJ2-1; tentatively, D is TRBD2 (6 bases). The sample comprised blood. This TCR was recovered from a woman between 40 and 55 years old with Graves' hyperthyroidism that later progressed to Graves' ophthalmopathy. The CDR3 loop reads CASSQFGRRGEQFF. DNA for the CDR3: TGTGCCAGCAGCCAATTCGGGAGAAGGGGTGAGCAGTTCTTC.